These T cell receptor beta chains were read from a single sample in a study of T cell changes during pregnancy in multiple sclerosis. Clones were sequenced by immunoSEQ multiplex PCR, and TCRdb holds only the in-frame ones, with some missing. The sample lists tens of thousands of clones, roughly nine tenths occurring once. The sample was peripheral blood, taken before pregnancy. The receptors originated from a female donor with multiple sclerosis, enrolled in a pregnancy study. Both conserved end residues are part of each CDR3. A D gene is named only where the DNA matches it firmly. Part of the rows lack a size; the others show once, few, many or a class for expanded clones.

J gene | clone size | D gene | V gene | CDR3 DNA | CDR3 protein
TRBJ1-1 | . | . | TRBV2 | TGTGCCAGCCTCTCGGGGGGGAACACTGAAGCTTTCTTT | CASLSGGNTEAFF
TRBJ1-1 | . | . | TRBV4-3 | TGCGCCAGCAGCCAAGATAGAAGGGAGGCTGAAGCTTTCTTT | CASSQDRREAEAFF
TRBJ1-1 | . | TRBD1 | TRBV5-1 | TGCGCCAGCAGCTTGCAGGGACAGGCCAATGAAGCTTTCTTT | CASSLQGQANEAFF
TRBJ2-1 | . | TRBD2 | TRBV7-2 | TGTGCCAGCAGCTTAGCGTATCGAGCCGGGGGGGCCCAGTTCTTC | CASSLAYRAGGAQFF
TRBJ2-3 | . | TRBD1 | TRBV5-1 | TGCGCCAGCAGCCCCGGACAGGGCGCGGATACGCAGTATTTT | CASSPGQGADTQYF
TRBJ1-1 | . | TRBD1 | TRBV10-1 | TGCGCCAGCAGTGCCCGACAGGGTTGGGCCACTGAAGCTTTCTTT | CASSARQGWATEAFF
TRBJ1-3 | . | TRBD1 | TRBV5-1 | TGCGCCAGCAGCTTGGAACGCTCCGGGACAGGGCCGGACACCATATATTTT | CASSLERSGTGPDTIYF
TRBJ1-1 | . | TRBD1 | TRBV5-1 | TGCGCCAGCAGCTCTCGGGGACAGGGGGCTATCAACACTGAAGCTTTCTTT | CASSSRGQGAINTEAFF
TRBJ2-2 | . | . | TRBV27 | TGTGCCAGCAGACAGGTTCTATTCACCGGGGAGCTGTTTTTT | CASRQVLFTGELFF
TRBJ2-7 | . | . | TRBV18 | TGTGCCAGCTCACTACCCCGACATTCAATCGAACACGAGCAGTACTTC | CASSLPRHSIEHEQYF
TRBJ2-3 | . | TRBD1 | TRBV5-8 | TGTGCCAGCACCCGGGACAGTAGCACAGATACGCAGTATTTT | CASTRDSSTDTQYF
TRBJ1-5 | . | TRBD1 | TRBV7-9 | TGTGCCAGCAGCCCTCATTCAGGGGGCGGCAATCAGCCCCAGCATTTT | CASSPHSGGGNQPQHF
TRBJ2-5 | . | TRBD1 | TRBV11-2 | TGTGCCAGCAGCTACGGACAGGGGGGACAAGAGACCCAGTACTTC | CASSYGQGGQETQYF
TRBJ1-5 | . | TRBD1 | TRBV5-1 | TGCGCCAGCAGCTTGGGACAGGGGTTTGAGCCCCAGCATTTT | CASSLGQGFEPQHF
TRBJ1-6 | . | TRBD1 | TRBV5-1 | TGCGCCAGCAGCCAGGGGGAGAATTCACCCCTCCACTTT | CASSQGENSPLHF
TRBJ2-1 | . | TRBD1 | TRBV7-2 | TGTGCCAGCAGCCGCACCGGGACAGACTCCTACAATGAGCAGTTCTTC | CASSRTGTDSYNEQFF
TRBJ1-3 | few | . | TRBV4-1 | TGCGCCAGCAGCCAAGATTTCCCGCAGGCTGGAAACACCATATATTTT | CASSQDFPQAGNTIYF
TRBJ1-4 | . | . | TRBV6-1 | TGTGCCAGCAGTGCGAACAGGAGAGGAGAAAAACTGTTTTTT | CASSANRRGEKLFF
TRBJ2-7 | . | TRBD1 | TRBV6-1 | TGTGCCAGCACCCTGTTGGGGACAGGGGTCTACGAGCAGTACTTC | CASTLLGTGVYEQYF
TRBJ2-5 | . | TRBD2 | TRBV27 | TGTGCCAGCAGTTACTTAGCGGGGAGGGGGACCCAGTACTTC | CASSYLAGRGTQYF
TRBJ1-4 | . | . | TRBV6-6 | TGTGCCAGCAGTTACGGACAGAAAAATGAAAAACTGTTTTTT | CASSYGQKNEKLFF
TRBJ2-7 | . | TRBD2 | TRBV4-2 | TGTGCCAGCAGCCAAGGACTAGCGGGTTTCTCCTACGAGCAGTACTTC | CASSQGLAGFSYEQYF
TRBJ1-1 | . | . | TRBV7-2 | TGTGCCAGCAGCTTAGCGGCCGGCTGGGGACAAACTGAAGCTTTCTTT | CASSLAAGWGQTEAFF
TRBJ2-7 | . | TRBD1 | TRBV30 | TGTGCCTGGACCCCCCAGGGGGCTTCCAACGAGCAGTACTTC | CAWTPQGASNEQYF
TRBJ1-5 | . | . | TRBV25-1 | TGTGCCAGCAGTGAGTTCGGGTATCAGCCCCAGCATTTT | CASSEFGYQPQHF
TRBJ1-3 | . | TRBD1 | TRBV30 | TGTGCCTGGATGACAGGGCCCGGAAACACCATATATTTT | CAWMTGPGNTIYF
TRBJ1-2 | . | . | TRBV16 | TGTGCCAGCAGCCCGACACGGAATGGCTACACCTTC | CASSPTRNGYTF
TRBJ2-7 | once | TRBD2 | TRBV7-2 | TGTGCCAGCAGCCAATTAGCGGGTACGTCCTACGAGCAGTACTTC | CASSQLAGTSYEQYF
TRBJ1-5 | . | . | TRBV7-9 | TGTGCCAGCAGCTTAGGAGTAGATCAGCCCCAGCATTTT | CASSLGVDQPQHF
TRBJ2-2 | . | TRBD2 | TRBV6-5 | TGTGCCAGCACCTCAAGCGGGGCGCTTTCCGGGGAGCTGTTTTTT | CASTSSGALSGELFF
TRBJ1-1 | once | TRBD1 | TRBV27 | TGTGCCAGCAGTTTAATGGAATTTCGGGGACAGAAGGCTCCTGAAGCTTTCTTT | CASSLMEFRGQKAPEAFF
TRBJ2-7 | . | TRBD2 | TRBV30 | TGTGCCTGGAGTCCCCTGGGACTAGCGGTAACGTACGAGCAGTACTTC | CAWSPLGLAVTYEQYF
TRBJ1-3 | once | TRBD1 | TRBV6-6 | TGTGCCAGCAGTTATACAGGGGGCTCTGGAAACACCATATATTTT | CASSYTGGSGNTIYF
TRBJ1-4 | few | TRBD1 | TRBV6-1 | TGTGCCATCGACAGGGGGCTAGGTGAAAAACTGTTTTTT | CAIDRGLGEKLFF
TRBJ2-7 | . | TRBD1 | TRBV6-1 | TGTGCCGGGGGACAGGGGGGCTACGAGCAGTACTTC | CAGGQGGYEQYF
TRBJ1-2 | few | . | TRBV6-5 | TGTGCCAGCAGTTACTCGGGAGGTTATGGCTACACCTTC | CASSYSGGYGYTF
TRBJ2-5 | . | TRBD1 | TRBV30 | TGTGCCTGGGGAAGACAGGGCCCAGTCCACCAGATGACGTCCCAAGAGACCCAGTACTTC | CAWGRQGPVHQMTSQETQYF
TRBJ2-7 | . | TRBD2 | TRBV7-9 | TGTGCCAGCAGCTTCCCGGCGGGAGACTACGAGCAGTACTTC | CASSFPAGDYEQYF
TRBJ1-5 | . | . | TRBV6-1 | TGTGCCAGCAGTGCGGACAGAGGGTCCCAGCCCCAGCATTTT | CASSADRGSQPQHF
TRBJ1-2 | . | TRBD1 | TRBV6-5 | TGTGCCAGCAGTGCGACAGGGAACTATGGCTACACCTTC | CASSATGNYGYTF
TRBJ1-2 | . | . | TRBV25-1 | TGTGCCAGCTCCTTCGGGGGGGGCTATGGCTACACCTTC | CASSFGGGYGYTF
TRBJ1-5 | . | TRBD1 | TRBV4-1 | TGCGCCAGCAGCCGCATAGAACAGGGGATAGATCAGCCCCAGCATTTT | CASSRIEQGIDQPQHF
TRBJ1-1 | . | TRBD1 | TRBV19 | TGTGCCAGTGGACCGGGGACAGGGCGAGGGTTCACTGAAGCTTTCTTT | CASGPGTGRGFTEAFF
TRBJ2-4 | . | . | TRBV10-1 | TGCGCCAGCAGTGGATCGGGAGATCCCAAAAACATTCAGTACTTC | CASSGSGDPKNIQYF
TRBJ1-5 | . | TRBD1 | TRBV30 | TGTGCCTGGAGTGTGACAGGGTCCAGCAATCAGCCCCAGCATTTT | CAWSVTGSSNQPQHF
TRBJ2-5 | few | . | TRBV11-1 | TGTGCCAGCCGAACATCCAGGGGAAGGGCACAAGAGACCCAGTACTTC | CASRTSRGRAQETQYF
TRBJ1-6 | . | TRBD1 | TRBV29-1 | TGCAGCGCGGACCGGGACAGTAATTCACCCCTCCACTTT | CSADRDSNSPLHF
TRBJ2-7 | . | TRBD1 | TRBV6-1 | TGTGCCAGCAGGGGGACAGGGGGGTACGAGCAGTACTTC | CASRGTGGYEQYF
TRBJ1-5 | . | TRBD1 | TRBV19 | TGTGCCAGTGGGACAGGCTCTAGCAATCAGCCCCAGCATTTT | CASGTGSSNQPQHF
TRBJ2-3 | . | . | TRBV30 | TGTGCCTGGAACAAGATTTCAAGCACAGATACGCAGTATTTT | CAWNKISSTDTQYF
TRBJ1-2 | . | TRBD1 | TRBV7-2 | TGTGCCAGCAGCTTTGACAGGGTCTATGGCTACACCTTC | CASSFDRVYGYTF
TRBJ2-2 | . | . | TRBV7-5 | TGTGTCAGAAGCCTAGACAGGGGGCCGGCTATGAACACCGGGGAGCTGTTTTTT | CVRSLDRGPAMNTGELFF
TRBJ2-3 | . | . | TRBV5-4 | TGTGCCAGCAGCCGAGGCCAACGGAGGGGTGGCACAGATACGCAGTATTTT | CASSRGQRRGGTDTQYF
TRBJ2-7 | . | TRBD1 | TRBV6-1 | TGTGCCAGCAGTGGCCGGGACAGGGACGAGCAGTACTTC | CASSGRDRDEQYF
TRBJ1-1 | once | TRBD1 | TRBV6-5 | TGTGCCAGCACTCAGGGGGGTATGAACACTGAAGCTTTCTTT | CASTQGGMNTEAFF
TRBJ2-2 | . | TRBD1 | TRBV7-3 | TGTGCCAGCAGCTTAGGGACAGGGATGGCCGGGGAGCTGTTTTTT | CASSLGTGMAGELFF
TRBJ2-7 | . | TRBD1 | TRBV28 | TGTGCCAGCAGTTTGCCTACAGGGGACGAGCAGTACTTC | CASSLPTGDEQYF
TRBJ2-4 | . | . | TRBV5-6 | TGTGCCAGCAGCTCCGGACAGCCCAAAAACATTCAGTACTTC | CASSSGQPKNIQYF
TRBJ1-3 | . | TRBD1 | TRBV6-5 | TGTGCCAGCAGTTACGCGGGACAGGGCGGCAACACCATATATTTT | CASSYAGQGGNTIYF
TRBJ2-3 | . | TRBD2 | TRBV9 | TGTGCCAGCAGCCTAATGGGGGGGGGTGATACGCAGTATTTT | CASSLMGGGDTQYF